This TCR beta chain was obtained from a study of T cells in Graves' hyperthyroidism and ophthalmopathy. Study context: Before treatment of any kind, peripheral blood was taken at initial diagnosis.

Clinical symptoms, serum thyroxine, TRAb, thyroid ultrasound and orbital computed tomography established diagnosis. About 9.4 ml fresh peripheral blood yielded the PBMCs. This clonotype has at least ten counts. Its specificity is unknown. Study conclusions and caveats: Also found in blood were most expanded thyroid clonotypes above 0.001.

There were TCR beta CDR3 regions amplified from RNA transcripts. HTBI primers were used for first-round RT-PCR of the TCR CDR3. In TCRdb, the multiplex PCR reads were re-called with MiXCR into one record per CDR3 protein. Altogether a few hundred thousand distinct CDR3 sequences are present, less than 15% being singletons, with the ten largest covering approximately 15%. J lost 3 bases, V lost 0 bases, and 3 bases had no gene match. The germline CDR1 and CDR2 sequences are SNHLY and FYNNEI. The length of the CDR3 is 16 residues. The sequence came from a woman aged 40-49 years with Graves' hyperthyroidism. Sequences were obtained from blood. The J gene is TRBJ2-3, the V gene TRBV2, with 10 positions matching TRBD2. Written as DNA, the CDR3 is TGTGCCAGCAGTGAAGCCGGGACTAGCGCGACAGATACGCAGTATTTT. This sequence encodes CASSEAGTSATDTQYF.